This TCR beta chain appears in the sequencing data of a study of kidney transplant recipient with SARS-CoV-2 infection. TCRdb reprocessed the reads via MiXCR and lists one record per CDR3 protein. In the table there are 200,000 to 300,000 distinct CDR3 sequences, 29% of which are singletons. Germline V gene data show CDR1 as DFQATT and CDR2 as SNEGSKA (reference sequence). This CDR3 comprises 15 residues. On this clonotype itself: This may be a read error, as it is one base from a much larger clone.

The rearrangement joins TRBV20-1 to TRBJ1-1, with D maybe TRBD1 (5 bases). Sequences were derived from a blood sample, sampled at baseline and around day 120 from a kidney transplant recipient. The sequence derives from a male patient between 25 and 39 years old who had COVID-19 and was a kidney transplant recipient. Some T cells may be provided by the graft donor. The CDR3 DNA is TGCGGTGCTAGGCTTAAGACAGCTTTGAACACTGAAGCTTTCTTT. It codes for CGARLKTALNTEAFF.